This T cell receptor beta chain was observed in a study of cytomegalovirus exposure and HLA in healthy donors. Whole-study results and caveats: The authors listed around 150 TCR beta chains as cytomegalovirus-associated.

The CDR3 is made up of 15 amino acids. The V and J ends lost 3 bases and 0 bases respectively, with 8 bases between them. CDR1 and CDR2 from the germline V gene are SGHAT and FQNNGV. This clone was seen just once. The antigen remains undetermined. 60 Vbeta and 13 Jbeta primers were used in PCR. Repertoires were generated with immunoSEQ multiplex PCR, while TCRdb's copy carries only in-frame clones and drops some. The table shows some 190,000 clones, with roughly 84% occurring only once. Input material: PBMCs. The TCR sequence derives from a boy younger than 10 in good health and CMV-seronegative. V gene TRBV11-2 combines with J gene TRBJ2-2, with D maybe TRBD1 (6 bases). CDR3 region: CASSLGATNTGELFF. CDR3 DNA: TGTGCCAGCAGCTTGGGGGCAACGAACACCGGGGAGCTGTTTTTT.